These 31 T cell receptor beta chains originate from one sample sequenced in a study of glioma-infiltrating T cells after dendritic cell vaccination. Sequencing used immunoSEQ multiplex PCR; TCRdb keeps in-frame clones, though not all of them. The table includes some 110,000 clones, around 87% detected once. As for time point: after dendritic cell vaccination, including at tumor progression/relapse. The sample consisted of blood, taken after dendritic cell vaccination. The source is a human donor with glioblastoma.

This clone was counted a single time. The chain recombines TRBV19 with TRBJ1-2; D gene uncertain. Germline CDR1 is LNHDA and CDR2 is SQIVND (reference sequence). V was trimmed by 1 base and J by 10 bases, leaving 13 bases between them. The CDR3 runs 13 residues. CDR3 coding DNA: TGTGCCAGTAGTATAGGTACAATGAATGACTACACCTTC. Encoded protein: CASSIGTMNDYTF.

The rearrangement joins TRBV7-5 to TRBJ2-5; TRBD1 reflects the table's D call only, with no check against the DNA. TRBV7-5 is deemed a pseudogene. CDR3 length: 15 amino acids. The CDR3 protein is CARSPGTGNKETQYF. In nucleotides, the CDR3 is TGTGCCAGAAGCCCCGGGACAGGTAATAAAGAGACCCAGTACTTC.

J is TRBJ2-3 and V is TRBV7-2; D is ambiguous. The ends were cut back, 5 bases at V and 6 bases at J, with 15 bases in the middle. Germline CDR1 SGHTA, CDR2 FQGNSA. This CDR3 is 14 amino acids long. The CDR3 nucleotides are TGTGCCAGCAGCCCCGACGGTGAGGTGGATACGCAGTATTTT. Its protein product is CASSPDGEVDTQYF.

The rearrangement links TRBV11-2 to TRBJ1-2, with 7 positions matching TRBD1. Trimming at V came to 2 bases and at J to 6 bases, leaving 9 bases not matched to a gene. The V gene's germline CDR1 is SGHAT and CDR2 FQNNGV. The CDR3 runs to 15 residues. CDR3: CASSLRFQGEDGYTF. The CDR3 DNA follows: TGTGCCAGCAGCTTACGGTTTCAGGGGGAGGATGGCTACACCTTC.

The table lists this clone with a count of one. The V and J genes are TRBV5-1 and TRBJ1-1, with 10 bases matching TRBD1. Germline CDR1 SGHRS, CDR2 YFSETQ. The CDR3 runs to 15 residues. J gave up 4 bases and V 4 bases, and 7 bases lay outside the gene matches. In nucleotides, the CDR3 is TGCGCCAGCAGCGGAGACAGGGGGCTGAGCACTGAAGCTTTCTTT. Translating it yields CASSGDRGLSTEAFF.

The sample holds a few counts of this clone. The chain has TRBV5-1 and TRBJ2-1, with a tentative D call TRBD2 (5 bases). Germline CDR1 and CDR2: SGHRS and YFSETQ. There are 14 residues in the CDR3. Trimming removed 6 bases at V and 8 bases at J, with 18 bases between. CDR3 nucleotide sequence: TGCGCCAGCATCCTCAACCCCGGGGTGGATGAGCAGTTCTTC. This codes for CASILNPGVDEQFF.

The CDR3 sequence is CASKEGPGFITEAFF. Here the CDR3 DNA reads TGTGCCAGCAAAGAAGGTCCAGGGTTTATCACTGAAGCTTTCTTT. This chain connects TRBV6-1 to TRBJ1-1, with TRBD1 as a possible D gene (5 bases). In germline, CDR1 is MNHNS, CDR2 SASEGT. V was shortened by 7 bases and J by 4 bases, with 19 bases between the two germline ends. The CDR3 loop spans 15 amino acids.

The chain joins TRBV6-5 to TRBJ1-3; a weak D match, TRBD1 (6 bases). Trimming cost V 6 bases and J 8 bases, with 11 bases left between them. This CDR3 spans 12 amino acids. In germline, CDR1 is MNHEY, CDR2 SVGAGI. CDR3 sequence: CASRTGLDTIYF. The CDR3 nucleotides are TGTGCCAGCAGGACAGGTCTTGACACCATATATTTT.

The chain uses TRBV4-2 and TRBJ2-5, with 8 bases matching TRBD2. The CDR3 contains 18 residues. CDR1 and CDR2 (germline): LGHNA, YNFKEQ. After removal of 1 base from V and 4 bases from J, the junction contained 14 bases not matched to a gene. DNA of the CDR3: TGTGCCAGCAGCCAAGTGGGACTAGGGATTTCTGGCGGAGAGACCCAGTACTTC. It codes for CASSQVGLGISGGETQYF.

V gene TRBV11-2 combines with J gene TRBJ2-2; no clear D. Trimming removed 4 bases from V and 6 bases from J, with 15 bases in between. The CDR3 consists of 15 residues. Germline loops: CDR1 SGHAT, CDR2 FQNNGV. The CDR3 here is CASSSRAVGAGELFF. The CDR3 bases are TGTGCCAGCAGCTCTCGAGCCGTGGGCGCCGGGGAGCTGTTTTTT.

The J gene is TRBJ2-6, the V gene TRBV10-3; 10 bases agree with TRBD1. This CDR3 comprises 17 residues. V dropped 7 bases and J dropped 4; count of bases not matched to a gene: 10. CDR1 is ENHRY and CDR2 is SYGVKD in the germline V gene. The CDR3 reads CAITSGTGASGANVLTF. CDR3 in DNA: TGTGCCATCACTTCCGGGACAGGGGCTTCGGGGGCCAACGTCCTGACTTTC.

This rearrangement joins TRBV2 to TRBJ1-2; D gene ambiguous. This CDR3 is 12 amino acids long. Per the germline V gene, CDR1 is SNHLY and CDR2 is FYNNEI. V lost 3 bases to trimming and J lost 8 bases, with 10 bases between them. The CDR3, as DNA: TGTGCCAGCAGTGAGGCGGCTTACGGCTACACCTTC. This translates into CASSEAAYGYTF.

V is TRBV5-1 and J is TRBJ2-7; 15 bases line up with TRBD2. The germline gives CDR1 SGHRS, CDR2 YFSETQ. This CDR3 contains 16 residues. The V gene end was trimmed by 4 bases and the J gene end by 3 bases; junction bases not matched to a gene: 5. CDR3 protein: CASSPGTSGRYYEQYF. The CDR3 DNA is TGCGCCAGCAGCCCGGGGACTAGCGGGAGGTACTACGAGCAGTACTTC.

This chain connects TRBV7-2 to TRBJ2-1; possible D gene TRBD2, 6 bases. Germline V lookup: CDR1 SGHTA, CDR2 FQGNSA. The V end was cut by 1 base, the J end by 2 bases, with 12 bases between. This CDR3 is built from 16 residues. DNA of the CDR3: TGTGCCAGCAGCTTAGTGGGGGGAGGAACCTACAATGAGCAGTTCTTC. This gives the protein CASSLVGGGTYNEQFF.

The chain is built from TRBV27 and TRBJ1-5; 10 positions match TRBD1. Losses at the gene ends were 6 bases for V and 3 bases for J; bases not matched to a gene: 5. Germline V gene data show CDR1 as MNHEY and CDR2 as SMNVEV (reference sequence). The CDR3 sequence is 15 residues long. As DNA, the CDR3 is TGTGCCAGCAGCGGGACAGGGGATCTCAATCAGCCCCAGCATTTT. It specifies CASSGTGDLNQPQHF.

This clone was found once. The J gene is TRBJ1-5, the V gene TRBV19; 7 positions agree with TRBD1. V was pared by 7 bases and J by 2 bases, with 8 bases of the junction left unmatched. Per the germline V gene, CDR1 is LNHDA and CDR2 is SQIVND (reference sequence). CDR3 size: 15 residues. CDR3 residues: CASNRQGLGNQPQHF. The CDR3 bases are TGTGCCAGTAACCGACAGGGATTGGGCAATCAGCCCCAGCATTTT.

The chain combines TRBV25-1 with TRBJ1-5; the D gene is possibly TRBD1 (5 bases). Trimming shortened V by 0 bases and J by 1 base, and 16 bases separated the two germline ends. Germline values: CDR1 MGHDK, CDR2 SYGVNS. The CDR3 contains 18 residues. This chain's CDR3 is CASSEYFRRRDSNQPQHF. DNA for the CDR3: TGTGCCAGCAGTGAATATTTTAGGAGGCGGGACAGCAATCAGCCCCAGCATTTT.

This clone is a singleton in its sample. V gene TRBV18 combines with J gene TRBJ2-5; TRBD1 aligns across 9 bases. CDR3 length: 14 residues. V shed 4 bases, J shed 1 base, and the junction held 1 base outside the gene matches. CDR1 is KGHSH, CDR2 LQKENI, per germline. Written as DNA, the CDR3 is TGTGCCAGCTCACGGGACAGGGTCCAAGAGACCCAGTACTTC. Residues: CASSRDRVQETQYF.

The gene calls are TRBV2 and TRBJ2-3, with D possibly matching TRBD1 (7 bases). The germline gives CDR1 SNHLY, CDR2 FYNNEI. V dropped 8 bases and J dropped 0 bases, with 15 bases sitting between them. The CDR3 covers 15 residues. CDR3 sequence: CASLRGRGSTDTQYF. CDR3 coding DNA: TGTGCCAGCTTGAGGGGGCGGGGCAGCACAGATACGCAGTATTTT.

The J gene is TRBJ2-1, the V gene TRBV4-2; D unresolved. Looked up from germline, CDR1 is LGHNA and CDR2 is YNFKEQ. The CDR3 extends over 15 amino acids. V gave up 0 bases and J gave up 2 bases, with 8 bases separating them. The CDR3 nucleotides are TGTGCCAGCAGCCAAGAAGTAAACACCTACAATGAGCAGTTCTTC. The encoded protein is CASSQEVNTYNEQFF.

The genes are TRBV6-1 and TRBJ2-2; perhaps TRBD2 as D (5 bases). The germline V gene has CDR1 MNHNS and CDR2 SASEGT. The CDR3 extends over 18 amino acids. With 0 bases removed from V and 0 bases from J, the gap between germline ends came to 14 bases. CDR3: CASSEAAILEANTGELFF. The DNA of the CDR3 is TGTGCCAGCAGTGAAGCCGCGATACTAGAGGCGAACACCGGGGAGCTGTTTTTT.

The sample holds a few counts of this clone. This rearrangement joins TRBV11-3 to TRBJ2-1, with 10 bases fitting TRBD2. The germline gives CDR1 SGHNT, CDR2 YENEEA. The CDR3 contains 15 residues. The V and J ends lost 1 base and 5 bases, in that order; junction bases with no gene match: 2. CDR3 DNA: TGTGCCAGCAGCTTAGTAGCGGGAGGAAACAATGAGCAGTTCTTC. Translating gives CASSLVAGGNNEQFF.

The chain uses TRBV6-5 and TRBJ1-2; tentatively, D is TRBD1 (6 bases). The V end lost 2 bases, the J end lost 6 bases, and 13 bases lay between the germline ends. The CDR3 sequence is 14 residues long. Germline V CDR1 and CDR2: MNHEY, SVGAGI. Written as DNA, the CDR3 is TGTGCCAGCAGTTACCGGGACATAAGAGATGGCTACACCTTC. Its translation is CASSYRDIRDGYTF.

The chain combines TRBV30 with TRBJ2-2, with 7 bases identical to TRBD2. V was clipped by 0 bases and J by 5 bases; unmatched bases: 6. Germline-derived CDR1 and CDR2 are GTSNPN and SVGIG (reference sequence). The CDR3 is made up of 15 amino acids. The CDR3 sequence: CAWSVGGWRTGELFF. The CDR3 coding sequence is TGTGCCTGGAGTGTGGGGGGGTGGAGGACCGGGGAGCTGTTTTTT.

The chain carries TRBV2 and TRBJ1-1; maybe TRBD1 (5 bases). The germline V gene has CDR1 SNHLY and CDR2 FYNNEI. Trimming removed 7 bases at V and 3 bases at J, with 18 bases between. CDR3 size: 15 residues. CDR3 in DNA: TGTGCCAGCACCAGCGGGGCACCGAAAGACACTGAAGCTTTCTTT. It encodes CASTSGAPKDTEAFF. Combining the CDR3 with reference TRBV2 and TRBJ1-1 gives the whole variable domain EPEVTQTPSHQVTQMGQEVILRCVPISNHLYFYWYRQILGQKVEFLVSFYNNEISEKSEIFDDQFSVERPDGSNFTLKIRSTKLEDSAMYFCASTSGAPKDTEAFFGQGTRLTVV.

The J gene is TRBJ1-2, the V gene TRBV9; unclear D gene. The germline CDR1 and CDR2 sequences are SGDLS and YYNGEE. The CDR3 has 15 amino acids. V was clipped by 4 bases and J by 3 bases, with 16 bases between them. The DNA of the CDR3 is TGTGCCAGCAGCCCAGATCCGCACAGTGACTATGGCTACACCTTC. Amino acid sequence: CASSPDPHSDYGYTF.

The CDR3 region is CASNTRGTGNSPLHF. The CDR3 DNA is TGTGCCAGCAACACCAGGGGAACTGGTAATTCACCCCTCCACTTT. The chain combines TRBV6-6 with TRBJ1-6, with D tentatively TRBD1 (6 bases). Trimming pared 7 bases from V and 6 bases from J, leaving 16 bases between. Germline CDR1 MNHNY, CDR2 SVGAGI (reference sequence). The CDR3 contains 15 residues.

This CDR3 reads CASSLVTGVDEQFF. CDR3 nucleotide sequence: TGTGCCAGCAGCTTGGTTACAGGGGTCGATGAGCAGTTCTTC. This chain joins TRBV5-6 and TRBJ2-1, with TRBD1 identical over 7 bases. Per germline, CDR1 SGHDT and CDR2 YYEEEE. The CDR3 has 14 amino acids. J was trimmed by 8 bases and V by 0 bases; bases with no gene match: 5.

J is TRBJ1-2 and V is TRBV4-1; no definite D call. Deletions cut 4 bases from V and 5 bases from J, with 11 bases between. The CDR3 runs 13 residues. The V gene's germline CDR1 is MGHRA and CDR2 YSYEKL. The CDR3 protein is CASSLSVSYGYTF. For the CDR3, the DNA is TGCGCCAGCAGCCTCTCGGTTAGTTATGGCTACACCTTC.

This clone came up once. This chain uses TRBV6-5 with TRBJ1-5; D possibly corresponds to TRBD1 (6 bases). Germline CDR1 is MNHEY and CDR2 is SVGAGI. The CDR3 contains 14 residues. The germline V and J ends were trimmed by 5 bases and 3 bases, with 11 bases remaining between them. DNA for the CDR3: TGTGCCAGCAGTCCAACAGGGATCAATCAGCCCCAGCATTTT. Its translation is CASSPTGINQPQHF.

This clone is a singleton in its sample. The CDR3 DNA sequence: TGCGCCAGCAGCCAAGATTTGGAGAATAGCAATCAGCCCCAGCATTTT. It codes for CASSQDLENSNQPQHF. This sequence joins TRBV4-1 and TRBJ1-5; no definite D call. V was clipped by 0 bases and J by 0 bases, with 9 bases between them. Germline-derived CDR1 and CDR2 are MGHRA and YSYEKL. CDR3 length: 16 amino acids.